The present entry profiles one TCR beta chain with its context. Its antigen is still unknown. V lost 6 bases, J lost 9 bases, and 15 bases lay in between. Germline CDR1 MNHNY, CDR2 SVGAGI (reference sequence). The CDR3 runs 13 residues. This sample is drawn from a study of cytomegalovirus exposure and HLA in healthy donors. With 60 Vbeta and 13 Jbeta primers, the PCR was carried out. Assay used: immunoSEQ multiplex PCR; TCRdb lists only in-frame clones, some missing. The sample has about 130,000 clones, more than 70% seen once; the top ten hold around 4%. Donors consisted of healthy bone marrow donors. Study-level findings and limits: Cytomegalovirus-associated TCR beta chains were listed, numbering 150 to 200. TCR beta chains associated with HLA were, in a later analysis, more clonally expanded than equally common others. In vitro checks showed that three CMV-associated chains really do target CMV antigens.

This receptor was identified in a man in his thirties or forties in good health and CMV-seronegative. V gene TRBV6-6 combines with J gene TRBJ2-1; the D gene is possibly TRBD2 (7 bases). Sequenced sample: PBMCs. The CDR3 loop reads CASRDGGGSEQFF. CDR3 in DNA: TGTGCCAGCAGGGATGGGGGGGGCAGTGAGCAGTTCTTC.